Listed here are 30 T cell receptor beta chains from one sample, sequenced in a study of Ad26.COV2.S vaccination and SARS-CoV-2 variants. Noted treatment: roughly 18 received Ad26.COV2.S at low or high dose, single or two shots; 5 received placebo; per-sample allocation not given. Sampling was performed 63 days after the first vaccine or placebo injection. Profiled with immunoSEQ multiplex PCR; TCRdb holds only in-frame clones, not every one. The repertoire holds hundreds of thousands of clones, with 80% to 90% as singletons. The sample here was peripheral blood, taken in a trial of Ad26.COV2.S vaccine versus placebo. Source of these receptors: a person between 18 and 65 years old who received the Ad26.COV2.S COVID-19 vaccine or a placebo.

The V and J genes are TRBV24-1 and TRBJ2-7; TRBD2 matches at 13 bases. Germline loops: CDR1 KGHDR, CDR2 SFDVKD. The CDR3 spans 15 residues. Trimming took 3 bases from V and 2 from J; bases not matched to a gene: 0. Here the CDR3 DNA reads TGTGCCACCAGTGATGGGACTAGCGGGGCCTACGAGCAGTACTTC. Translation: CATSDGTSGAYEQYF.

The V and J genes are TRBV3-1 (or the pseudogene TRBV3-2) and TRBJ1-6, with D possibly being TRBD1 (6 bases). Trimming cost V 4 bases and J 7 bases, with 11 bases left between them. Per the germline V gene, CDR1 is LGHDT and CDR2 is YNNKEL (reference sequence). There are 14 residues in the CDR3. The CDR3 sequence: CASSLPGGNSPLHF. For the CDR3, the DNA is TGTGCCAGCAGCCTACCGGGGGGCAATTCACCCCTCCACTTT.

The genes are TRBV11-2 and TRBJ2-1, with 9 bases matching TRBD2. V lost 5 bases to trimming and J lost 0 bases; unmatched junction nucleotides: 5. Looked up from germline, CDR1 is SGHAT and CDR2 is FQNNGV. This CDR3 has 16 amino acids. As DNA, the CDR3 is TGTGCCAGCAGCAGGCCGACTAGCGGCTCCTACAATGAGCAGTTCTTC. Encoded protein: CASSRPTSGSYNEQFF.

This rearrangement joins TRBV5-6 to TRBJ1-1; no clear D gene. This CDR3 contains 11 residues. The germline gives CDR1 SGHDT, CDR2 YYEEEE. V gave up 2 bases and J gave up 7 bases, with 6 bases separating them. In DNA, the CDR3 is TGTGCCAGCAGCTTAGGTGTTGAAGCTTTCTTT. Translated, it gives CASSLGVEAFF.

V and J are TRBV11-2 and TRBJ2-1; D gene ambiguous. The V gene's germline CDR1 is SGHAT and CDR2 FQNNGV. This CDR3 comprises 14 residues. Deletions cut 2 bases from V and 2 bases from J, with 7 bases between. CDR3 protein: CASSLPATYNEQFF. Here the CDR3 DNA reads TGTGCCAGCAGCTTACCAGCCACCTACAATGAGCAGTTCTTC.

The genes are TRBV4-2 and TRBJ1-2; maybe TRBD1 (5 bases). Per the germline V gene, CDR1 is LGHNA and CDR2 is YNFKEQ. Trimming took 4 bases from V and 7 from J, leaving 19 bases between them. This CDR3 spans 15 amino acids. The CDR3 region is CASSPDTQREIGYTF. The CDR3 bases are TGTGCCAGCAGCCCGGACACCCAAAGGGAGATTGGCTACACCTTC.

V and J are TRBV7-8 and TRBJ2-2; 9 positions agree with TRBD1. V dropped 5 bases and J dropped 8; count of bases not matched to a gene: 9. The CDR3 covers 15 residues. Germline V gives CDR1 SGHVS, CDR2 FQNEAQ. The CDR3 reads CASSVRVQGAGELFF. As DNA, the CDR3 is TGTGCCAGCAGCGTCAGGGTACAGGGGGCAGGGGAGCTGTTTTTT.

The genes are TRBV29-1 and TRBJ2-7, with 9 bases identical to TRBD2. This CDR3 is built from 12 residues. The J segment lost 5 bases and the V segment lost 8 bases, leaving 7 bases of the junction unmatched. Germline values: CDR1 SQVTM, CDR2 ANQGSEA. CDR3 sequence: CSISSGSDEQYF. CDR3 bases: TGCAGCATCAGTAGCGGGAGCGACGAGCAGTACTTC.

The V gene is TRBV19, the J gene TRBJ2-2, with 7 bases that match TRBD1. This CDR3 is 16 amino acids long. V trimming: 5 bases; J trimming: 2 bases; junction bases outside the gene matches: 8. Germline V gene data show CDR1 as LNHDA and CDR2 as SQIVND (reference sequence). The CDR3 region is CASSDRDSGNTGELFF. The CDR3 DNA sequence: TGTGCCAGTAGTGACAGGGATTCGGGAAACACCGGGGAGCTGTTTTTT.

CDR3 DNA sequence: TGCGCCAGCAGCGACCCCCGGGCCGCGAACACTGAAGCTTTCTTT. Translating it yields CASSDPRAANTEAFF. The V and J genes are TRBV5-1 and TRBJ1-1; D is unresolved. V lost 4 bases to trimming and J lost 1 base, with 14 bases between them. The CDR3 covers 15 residues. The V gene's germline CDR1 is SGHRS and CDR2 YFSETQ. Combining the CDR3 with reference TRBV5-1 and TRBJ1-1 gives the whole variable domain KAGVTQTPRYLIKTRGQQVTLSCSPISGHRSVSWYQQTPGQGLQFLFEYFSETQRNKGNFPGRFSGRQFSNSRSEMNVSTLELGDSALYLCASSDPRAANTEAFFGQGTRLTVV.

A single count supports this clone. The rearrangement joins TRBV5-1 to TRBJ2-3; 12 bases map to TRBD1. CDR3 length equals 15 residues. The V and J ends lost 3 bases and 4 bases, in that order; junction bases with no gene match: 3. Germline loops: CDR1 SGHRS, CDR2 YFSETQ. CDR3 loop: CASSSGQGAPDTQYF. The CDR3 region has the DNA TGCGCCAGCAGCTCGGGACAGGGGGCTCCAGATACGCAGTATTTT.

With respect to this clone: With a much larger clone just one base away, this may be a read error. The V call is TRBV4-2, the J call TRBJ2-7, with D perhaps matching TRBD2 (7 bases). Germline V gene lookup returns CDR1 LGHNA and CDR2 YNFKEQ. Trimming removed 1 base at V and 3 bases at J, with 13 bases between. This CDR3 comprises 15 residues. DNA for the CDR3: TGTGCCAGCAGCCAAGCGGGGGGCGGGGGCTACGAGCAGTACTTC. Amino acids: CASSQAGGGGYEQYF.

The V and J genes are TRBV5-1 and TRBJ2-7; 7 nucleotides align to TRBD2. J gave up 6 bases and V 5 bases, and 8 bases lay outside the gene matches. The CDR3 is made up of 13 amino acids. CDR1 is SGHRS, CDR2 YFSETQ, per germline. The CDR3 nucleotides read TGCGCCAGCAGGGGAGCGGGGCTCCTCGAGCAGTACTTC. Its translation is CASRGAGLLEQYF.

CDR3 protein: CASSLGGWGGRAQTYEQYF. In DNA form, the CDR3 reads TGTGCCAGCAGCTTAGGAGGTTGGGGCGGGAGGGCCCAGACCTACGAGCAGTACTTC. The chain carries TRBV7-4 and TRBJ2-7, with 9 bases that match TRBD2. This CDR3 is 19 amino acids long. CDR1 is SGHVT, CDR2 SQSDAQ, per germline. The V and J ends lost 1 base and 2 bases, in that order; junction bases with no gene match: 15.

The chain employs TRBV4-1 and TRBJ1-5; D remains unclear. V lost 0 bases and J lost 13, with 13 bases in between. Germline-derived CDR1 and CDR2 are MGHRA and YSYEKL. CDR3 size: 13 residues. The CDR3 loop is CASSQDRSAFQHF. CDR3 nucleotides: TGCGCCAGCAGCCAAGATCGCTCGGCATTTCAGCATTTT.

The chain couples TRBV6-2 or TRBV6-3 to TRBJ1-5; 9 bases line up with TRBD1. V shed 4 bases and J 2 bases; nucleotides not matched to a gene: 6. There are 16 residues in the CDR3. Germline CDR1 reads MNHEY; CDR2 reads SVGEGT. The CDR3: CASSLRQGVGNQPQHF. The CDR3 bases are TGTGCCAGCAGTTTGAGACAGGGGGTAGGCAATCAGCCCCAGCATTTT.

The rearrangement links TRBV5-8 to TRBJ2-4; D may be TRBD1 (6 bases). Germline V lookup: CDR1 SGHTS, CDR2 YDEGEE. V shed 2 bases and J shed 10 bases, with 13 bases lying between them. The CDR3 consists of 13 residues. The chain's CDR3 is CASSLPPGAIQYF. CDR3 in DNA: TGTGCCAGCAGCTTACCGCCAGGGGCTATTCAGTACTTC.

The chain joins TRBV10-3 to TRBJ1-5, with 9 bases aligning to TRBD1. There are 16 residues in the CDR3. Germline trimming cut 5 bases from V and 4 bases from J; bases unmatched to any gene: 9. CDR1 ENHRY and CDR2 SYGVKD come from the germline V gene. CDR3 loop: CAISSSPGQGNQPQHF. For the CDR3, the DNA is TGTGCCATCAGTTCCTCCCCGGGACAGGGTAATCAGCCCCAGCATTTT.

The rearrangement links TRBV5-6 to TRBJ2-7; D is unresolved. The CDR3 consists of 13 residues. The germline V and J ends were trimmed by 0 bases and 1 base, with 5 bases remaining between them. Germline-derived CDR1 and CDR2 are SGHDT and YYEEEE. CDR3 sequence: CASSLGYSYEQYF. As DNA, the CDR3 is TGTGCCAGCAGCTTGGGTTATTCCTACGAGCAGTACTTC.

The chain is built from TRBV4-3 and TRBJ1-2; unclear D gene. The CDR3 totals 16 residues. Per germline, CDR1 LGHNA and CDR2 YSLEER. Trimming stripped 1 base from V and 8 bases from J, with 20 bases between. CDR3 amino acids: CASSQAQHSGMKGYTF. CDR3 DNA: TGCGCCAGCAGCCAAGCCCAGCACTCGGGGATGAAGGGCTACACCTTC.

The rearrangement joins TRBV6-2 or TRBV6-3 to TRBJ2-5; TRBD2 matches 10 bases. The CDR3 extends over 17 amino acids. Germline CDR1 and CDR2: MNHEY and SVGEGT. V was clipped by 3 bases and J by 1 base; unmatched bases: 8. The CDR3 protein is CASSYGLAGEFQETQYF. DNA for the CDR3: TGTGCCAGCAGTTATGGGCTAGCGGGGGAGTTCCAAGAGACCCAGTACTTC.

CDR3 residues: CASSRPGSGAERKTQYF. CDR3 bases: TGTGCCAGCAGCCGACCCGGTTCGGGGGCAGAACGAAAGACCCAGTACTTC. The chain couples TRBV3-1 (or the pseudogene TRBV3-2) to TRBJ2-5, with D possibly being TRBD1 or TRBD2 (6 bases each). Germline CDR1 and CDR2: LGHDT and YNNKEL (reference sequence). V was cut by 4 bases and J by 6 bases, with 24 bases left in between. The CDR3 consists of 17 residues.

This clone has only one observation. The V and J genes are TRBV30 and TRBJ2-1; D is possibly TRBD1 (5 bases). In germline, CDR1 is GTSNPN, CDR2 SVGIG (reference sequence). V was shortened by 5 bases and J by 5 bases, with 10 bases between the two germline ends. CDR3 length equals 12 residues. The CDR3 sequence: CAWGQGDNEQFF. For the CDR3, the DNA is TGTGCCTGGGGCCAAGGGGACAATGAGCAGTTCTTC.

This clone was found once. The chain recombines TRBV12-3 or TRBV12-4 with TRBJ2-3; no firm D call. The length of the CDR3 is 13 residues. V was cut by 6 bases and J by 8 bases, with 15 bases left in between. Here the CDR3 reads CASSPHSTGTQYF. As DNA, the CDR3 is TGTGCCAGCAGCCCCCATTCCACTGGTACGCAGTATTTT.

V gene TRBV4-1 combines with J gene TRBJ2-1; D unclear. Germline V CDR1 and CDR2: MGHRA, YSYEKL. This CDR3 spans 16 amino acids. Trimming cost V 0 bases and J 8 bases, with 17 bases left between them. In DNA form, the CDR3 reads TGCGCCAGCAGCCAAGAGAGGCAGCACCCTTGCTATGAGCAGTTCTTC. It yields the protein CASSQERQHPCYEQFF.

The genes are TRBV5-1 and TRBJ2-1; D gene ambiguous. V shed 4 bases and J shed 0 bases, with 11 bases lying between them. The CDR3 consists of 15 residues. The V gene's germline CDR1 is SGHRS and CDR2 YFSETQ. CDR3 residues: CASSLTTSSYNEQFF. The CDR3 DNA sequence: TGCGCCAGCAGCCTAACTACAAGCTCCTACAATGAGCAGTTCTTC.

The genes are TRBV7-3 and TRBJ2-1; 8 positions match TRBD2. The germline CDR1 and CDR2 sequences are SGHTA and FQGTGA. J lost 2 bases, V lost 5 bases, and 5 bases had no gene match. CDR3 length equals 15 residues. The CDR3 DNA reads TGTGCCAGCAGCCCCGGGGGGGCCGCCTACAATGAGCAGTTCTTC. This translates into CASSPGGAAYNEQFF.

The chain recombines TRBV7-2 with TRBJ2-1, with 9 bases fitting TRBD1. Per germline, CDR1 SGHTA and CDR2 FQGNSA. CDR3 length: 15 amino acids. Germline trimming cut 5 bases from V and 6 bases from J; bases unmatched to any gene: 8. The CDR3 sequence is CASSKQGALFNEQFF. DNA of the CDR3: TGTGCCAGCAGCAAACAGGGGGCGCTGTTCAATGAGCAGTTCTTC.

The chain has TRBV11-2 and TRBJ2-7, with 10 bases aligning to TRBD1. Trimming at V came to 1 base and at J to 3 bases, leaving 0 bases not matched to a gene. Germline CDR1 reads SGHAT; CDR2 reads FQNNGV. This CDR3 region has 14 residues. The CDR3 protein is CASSLGTGGYEQYF. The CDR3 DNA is TGTGCCAGCAGCTTAGGGACAGGGGGCTACGAGCAGTACTTC.

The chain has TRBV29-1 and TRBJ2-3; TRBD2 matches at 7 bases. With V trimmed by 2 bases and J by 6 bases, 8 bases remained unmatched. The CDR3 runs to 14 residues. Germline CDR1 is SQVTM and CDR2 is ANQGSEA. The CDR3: CSVEWWEGQDTQYF. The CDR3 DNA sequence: TGCAGCGTTGAATGGTGGGAGGGCCAGGATACGCAGTATTTT.